The 2 T cell receptor beta chains in this list originate from one sample, sequenced in a study of T cell responses to AZD1222 COVID-19 vaccine. Profiled with immunoSEQ multiplex PCR; TCRdb holds only in-frame clones, not every one. The sample shows around 70,000 clones, about nine tenths of them seen only once. The sample was peripheral blood, taken on day 0 of AZD1222 vaccination. These receptors originate from an adult in good health.

A single count supports this clone. This chain joins TRBV19 and TRBJ1-4, with unresolved D. Trimming shortened V by 7 bases and J by 0 bases, and 15 bases separated the two germline ends. The CDR3 is made up of 16 amino acids. CDR1 and CDR2 from the germline V gene are LNHDA and SQIVND (reference sequence). CDR3 nucleotides: TGTGCCAGTAAGGCGGCCCAGTCAGCAACTAATGAAAAACTGTTTTTT. Translating gives CASKAAQSATNEKLFF. The variable domain in full, completed from reference TRBV19 and TRBJ1-4, reads DGGITQSPKYLFRKEGQNVTLSCEQNLNHDAMYWYRQDPGQGLRLIYYSQIVNDFQKGDIAEGYSVSREKKESFPLTVTSAQKNPTAFYLCASKAAQSATNEKLFFGSGTQLSVL.

The genes are TRBV28 and TRBJ1-6; D perhaps matches TRBD1 (6 bases). Germline assignment: CDR1 MDHEN and CDR2 SYDVKM. The CDR3 contains 15 residues. V dropped 2 bases and J dropped 6 bases, with 11 bases sitting between them. The CDR3 nucleotides are TGTGCCAGCAGTTTAGCAGGGGTGGGTAATTCACCCCTCCACTTT. Protein product: CASSLAGVGNSPLHF.